This T cell receptor beta chain was recovered during a study of T-cell reconstitution after alpha-beta-depleted transplantation in children. Preparation of the TCRbeta library involved a method that used unique molecular identifiers. TCRdb passed the PCR reads through MiXCR, listing each CDR3 protein once. This sample has about 500,000 distinct CDR3 sequences, with approximately 32% found just once. The CDR3 spans 17 residues. V lost 6 bases to trimming and J lost 7 bases; unmatched junction nucleotides: 16. Germline CDR1 MDHEN, CDR2 SYDVKM. The J gene is TRBJ1-5, the V gene TRBV28; 9 bases match TRBD1. Sequenced material: PBMCs from the stem cell graft donor, taken from the stem cell graft. This sequence originates from a human donor who donated a stem cell graft to a child with aplastic anemia. Here the CDR3 reads CASRSSGTGFVGQPQHF. CDR3 DNA sequence: TGTGCCAGCAGATCCTCCGGGACAGGGTTCGTTGGGCAGCCCCAGCATTTT.